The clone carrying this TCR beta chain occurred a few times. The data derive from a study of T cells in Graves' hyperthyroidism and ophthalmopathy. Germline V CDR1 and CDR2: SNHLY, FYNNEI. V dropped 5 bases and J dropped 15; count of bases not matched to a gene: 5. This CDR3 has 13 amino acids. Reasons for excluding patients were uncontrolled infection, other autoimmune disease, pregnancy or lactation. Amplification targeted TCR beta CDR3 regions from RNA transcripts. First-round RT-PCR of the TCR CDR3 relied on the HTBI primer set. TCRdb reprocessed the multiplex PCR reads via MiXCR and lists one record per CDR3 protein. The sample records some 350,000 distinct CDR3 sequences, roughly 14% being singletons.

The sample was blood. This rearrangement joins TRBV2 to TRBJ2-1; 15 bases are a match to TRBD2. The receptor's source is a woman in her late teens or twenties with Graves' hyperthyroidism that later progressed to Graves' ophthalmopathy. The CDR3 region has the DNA TGTGCCAGCAGTCCCGGGACTAGCGGGAGGCCGTTCTTC. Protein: CASSPGTSGRPFF.